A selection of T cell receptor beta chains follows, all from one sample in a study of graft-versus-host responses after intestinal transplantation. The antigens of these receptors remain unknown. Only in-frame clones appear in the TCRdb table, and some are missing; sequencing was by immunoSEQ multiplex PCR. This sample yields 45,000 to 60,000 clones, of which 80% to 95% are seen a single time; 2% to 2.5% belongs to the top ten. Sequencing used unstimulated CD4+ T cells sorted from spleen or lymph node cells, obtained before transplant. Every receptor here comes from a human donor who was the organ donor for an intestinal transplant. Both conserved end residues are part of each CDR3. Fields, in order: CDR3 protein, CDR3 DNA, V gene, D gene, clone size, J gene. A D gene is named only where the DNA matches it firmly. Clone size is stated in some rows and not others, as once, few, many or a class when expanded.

CASTLLGAVAPYEQYF	TGTGCCAGCACCCTCCTGGGAGCGGTAGCCCCCTACGAGCAGTACTTC	TRBV7-2	-	-	TRBJ2-7
CASSYSTYNSPLHF	TGTGCCAGCAGTTACTCGACATATAATTCACCCCTCCACTTT	TRBV6-6	-	-	TRBJ1-6
CASSVEQLAGELFF	TGTGCCAGCAGCGTAGAACAGTTAGCCGGGGAGCTGTTTTTT	TRBV9	-	once	TRBJ2-2
CASSLKVYVGEQFF	TGTGCCAGCAGCCTTAAGGTTTATGTGGGTGAGCAGTTCTTC	TRBV9	-	-	TRBJ2-1
CASSQQGGAYEQYF	TGTGCCAGCAGCCAACAGGGTGGGGCCTACGAGCAGTACTTC	TRBV14	-	once	TRBJ2-7
CSETRTNEQFF	TGCAGCGAAACTAGGACCAATGAGCAGTTCTTC	TRBV29-1	-	-	TRBJ2-1
CASSKSIGQGRYGYTF	TGTGCCAGCAGCAAAAGTATTGGACAGGGAAGATATGGCTACACCTTC	TRBV21-1	-	-	TRBJ1-2
CASSLRRFTDTQYF	TGTGCCAGCAGCTTAAGGCGATTCACAGATACGCAGTATTTT	TRBV7-8	-	-	TRBJ2-3
CASSYTRGSEQYF	TGTGCCAGCAGTTACACCCGGGGCTCGGAGCAGTACTTC	TRBV6-6	-	-	TRBJ2-7
CAWSRQVNTEAFF	TGTGCCTGGAGTCGACAGGTAAACACTGAAGCTTTCTTT	TRBV30	-	-	TRBJ1-1
CASSEPGTSMFF	TGTGCCAGCAGTGAGCCTGGGACTAGTATGTTCTTC	TRBV6-1	TRBD2	-	TRBJ2-1
CASSPPSRLAGYNEQFF	TGTGCCAGCAGTCCCCCCTCCCGACTAGCGGGATACAATGAGCAGTTCTTC	TRBV28	TRBD2	-	TRBJ2-1
CAWSPSLTHEAFF	TGTGCCTGGAGTCCTAGCCTGACACACGAAGCTTTCTTT	TRBV30	-	-	TRBJ1-1
CASHQYRDSGQYF	TGTGCCAGCCATCAATACCGGGACTCGGGGCAGTACTTC	TRBV2	-	-	TRBJ2-7
CASSLGGRYNEQFF	TGCGCCAGCAGCTTGGGAGGGCGGTACAATGAGCAGTTCTTC	TRBV5-1	-	-	TRBJ2-1
CASRQTSGRIDTQYF	TGTGCCAGCAGACAGACTAGCGGGAGAATTGATACGCAGTATTTT	TRBV28	TRBD2	-	TRBJ2-3